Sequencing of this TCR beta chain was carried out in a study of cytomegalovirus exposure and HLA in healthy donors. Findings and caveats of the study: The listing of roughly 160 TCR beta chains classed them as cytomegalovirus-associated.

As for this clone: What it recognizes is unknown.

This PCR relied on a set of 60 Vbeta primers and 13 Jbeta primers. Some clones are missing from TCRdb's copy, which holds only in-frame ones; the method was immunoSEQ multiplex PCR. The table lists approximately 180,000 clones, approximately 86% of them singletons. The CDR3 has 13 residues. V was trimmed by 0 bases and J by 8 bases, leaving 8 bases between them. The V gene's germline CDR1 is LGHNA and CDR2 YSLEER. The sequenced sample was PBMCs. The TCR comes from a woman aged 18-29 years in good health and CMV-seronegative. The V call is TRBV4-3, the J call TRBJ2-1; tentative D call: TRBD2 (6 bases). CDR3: CASSQEGGHEQFF. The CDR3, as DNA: TGCGCCAGCAGCCAAGAGGGGGGTCATGAGCAGTTCTTC.